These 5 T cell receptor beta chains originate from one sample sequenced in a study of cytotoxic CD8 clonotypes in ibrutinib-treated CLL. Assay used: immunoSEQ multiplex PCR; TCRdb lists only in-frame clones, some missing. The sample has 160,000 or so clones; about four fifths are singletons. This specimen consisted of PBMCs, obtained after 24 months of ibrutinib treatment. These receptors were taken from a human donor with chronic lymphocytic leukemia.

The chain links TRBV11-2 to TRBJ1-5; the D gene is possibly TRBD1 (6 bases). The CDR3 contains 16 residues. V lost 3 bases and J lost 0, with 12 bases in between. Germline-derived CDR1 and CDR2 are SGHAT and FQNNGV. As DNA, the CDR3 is TGTGCCAGCAGCTTGGGAGGACAGACTAGCAATCAGCCCCAGCATTTT. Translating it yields CASSLGGQTSNQPQHF.

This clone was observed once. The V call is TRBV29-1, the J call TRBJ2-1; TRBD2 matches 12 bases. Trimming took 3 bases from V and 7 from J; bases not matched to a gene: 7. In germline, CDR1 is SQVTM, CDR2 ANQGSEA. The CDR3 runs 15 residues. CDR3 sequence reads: CSVEDRLAGVNEQFF. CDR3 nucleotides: TGCAGCGTTGAGGACCGACTAGCGGGGGTGAATGAGCAGTTCTTC.

The CDR3 is CASSVLQTDQPQHF. CDR3 coding DNA: TGTGCCAGCAGCGTACTCCAGACAGATCAGCCCCAGCATTTT. The chain employs TRBV9 and TRBJ1-5, with D perhaps matching TRBD1 (5 bases). Germline CDR1 is SGDLS and CDR2 is YYNGEE. V lost 1 base and J lost 5, with 10 bases in between. The CDR3 contains 14 residues.

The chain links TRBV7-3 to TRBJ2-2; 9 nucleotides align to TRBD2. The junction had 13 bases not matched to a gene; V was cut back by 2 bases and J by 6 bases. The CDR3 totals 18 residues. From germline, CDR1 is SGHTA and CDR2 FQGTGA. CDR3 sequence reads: CASSLYPGVSGSAGELFF. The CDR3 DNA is TGTGCCAGCAGCTTATACCCCGGGGTTAGCGGGAGCGCCGGGGAGCTGTTTTTT.

CDR3 residues: CASSMRQGQQYF. DNA of the CDR3: TGTGCCAGCAGCATGAGACAGGGGCAGCAGTACTTC. The chain uses TRBV7-9 and TRBJ2-7; 8 bases agree with TRBD1. J gave up 8 bases and V 5 bases, and 5 bases lay outside the gene matches. This CDR3 has 12 amino acids. The germline V gene has CDR1 SEHNR and CDR2 FQNEAQ (reference sequence). The full variable domain, rest sourced from reference TRBV7-9 and TRBJ2-7, is DTGVSQNPRHKITKRGQNVTFRCDPISEHNRLYWYRQTLGQGPEFLTYFQNEAQLEKSRLLSDRFSAERPKGSFSTLEIQRTEQGDSAMYLCASSMRQGQQYFGPGTRLTVT.